Presented here are 27 T cell receptor beta chains from one specimen sequenced in a study of Ad26.COV2.S vaccination and SARS-CoV-2 variants (dated by TCRdb to the early 2020s). The protocol used for the library was the immunoSEQ multiplex PCR assay. TCRdb provides this immuneACCESS table in a form limited to in-frame rearrangements. Some clones are lacking; in checked studies, under half of them reflect an unresolved V gene, and why the rest are absent is not known. For this sample there are 300,000 to 400,000 clones; 85% appear just once. The ten largest clones represent approximately 2.1% of the sample. The treatment or condition label on this specimen signifies: some 20 received Ad26.COV2.S at low or high dose, single or two shots; five or six received placebo; per-sample allocation not given. Repertoires of vaccine and placebo recipients were sequenced from samples taken on day 63 after the first injection.

Sequenced here: peripheral blood, sampled in a trial of Ad26.COV2.S vaccine versus placebo. These receptors came from a person aged 18-60 years who received the Ad26.COV2.S COVID-19 vaccine or a placebo.

This clone showed up just a few times. The rearrangement links TRBV18 to TRBJ1-1; TRBD1 might be the D (6 bases). CDR3 length: 15 amino acids. Germline loops: CDR1 KGHSH, CDR2 LQKENI. Trimming shortened V by 2 bases and J by 5 bases, and 15 bases separated the two germline ends. CDR3 coding DNA: TGTGCCAGCTCACCAGTTCAGGGGCGGGAGACTGAAGCTTTCTTT. Protein product: CASSPVQGRETEAFF.

This chain links TRBV28 with TRBJ1-1; D remains ambiguous. The CDR3 runs to 14 residues. V lost 6 bases to trimming and J lost 4 bases, with 15 bases between them. CDR1 is MDHEN and CDR2 is SYDVKM in the germline V gene. CDR3 nucleotides: TGTGCCAGCAGCCTCAGACCGCACATCACTGAAGCTTTCTTT. Translating gives CASSLRPHITEAFF.

V usage is TRBV6-9 and J usage is TRBJ2-7; weak D call: TRBD1 (5 bases). Trimming cost V 2 bases and J 5 bases, with 13 bases left between them. The CDR3 sequence is 14 residues long. Germline V CDR1 and CDR2: MNHGY, SVAAGI. Here the CDR3 reads CASSYRQTVDEQYF. Here the CDR3 DNA reads TGTGCCAGCAGTTATAGACAGACCGTCGACGAGCAGTACTTC.

In the case of this clone: Different DNA sequences within this sample yield the same CDR3. The chain couples TRBV5-6 to TRBJ1-1; no reliable D call. V was clipped by 0 bases and J by 1 base, with 7 bases between them. The CDR3 contains 14 residues. The germline V gene encodes CDR1 SGHDT and CDR2 YYEEEE. This CDR3 is CASSLARRNTEAFF. CDR3 in DNA: TGTGCCAGCAGCTTGGCTCGGCGGAACACTGAAGCTTTCTTT.

The chain carries TRBV28 and TRBJ1-2; tentative D call: TRBD1 (6 bases). Germline CDR1 and CDR2: MDHEN and SYDVKM. The CDR3 contains 16 residues. V lost 8 bases and J lost 3, with 22 bases in between. The CDR3 is CASGIFRGGGDYGYTF. CDR3 DNA: TGTGCCAGCGGGATTTTCAGGGGCGGCGGTGACTATGGCTACACCTTC.

This clone was detected only a few times. The J gene is TRBJ2-5, the V gene TRBV7-9; maybe TRBD2 (5 bases). Germline assignment: CDR1 SEHNR and CDR2 FQNEAQ (reference sequence). Trimming cost V 11 bases and J 1 base, with 14 bases left between them. This CDR3 spans 13 amino acids. CDR3 sequence: CAGNSGFQETQYF. For the CDR3, the DNA is TGTGCCGGCAACTCGGGATTCCAAGAGACCCAGTACTTC.

This sequence joins TRBV9 and TRBJ1-6; D is possibly TRBD1 (5 bases). V was shortened by 0 bases and J by 8 bases, with 12 bases between the two germline ends. The CDR3 contains 15 residues. Germline V CDR1 and CDR2: SGDLS, YYNGEE. CDR3 residues: CASSVDGVGDSPLHF. DNA of the CDR3: TGTGCCAGCAGCGTAGATGGTGTGGGGGATTCACCCCTCCACTTT.

The chain has TRBV5-6 and TRBJ2-5, with 11 bases that match TRBD2. The CDR3 has 16 amino acids. V shed 1 base, J shed 13 bases, and the junction held 15 bases outside the gene matches. CDR1 and CDR2 from the germline V gene are SGHDT and YYEEEE. Here the CDR3 DNA reads TGTGCCAGCAGCTTGAGTTACCGACTAGCGGGGACCCTCGGGTACTTC. Amino acids: CASSLSYRLAGTLGYF.

The V call is TRBV7-2, the J call TRBJ1-2; D remains unclear. The CDR3 length is 17 residues. Per germline, CDR1 SGHTA and CDR2 FQGNSA. V was trimmed by 1 base and J by 8 bases, leaving 23 bases between them. The CDR3 DNA follows: TGTGCCAGCAGCTTAGTGCTAAAGATGTCGGTTCCTTGGGGCTACACCTTC. It yields the protein CASSLVLKMSVPWGYTF.

The J gene is TRBJ1-5, the V gene TRBV19, with unresolved D. CDR1 and CDR2 (germline): LNHDA, SQIVND (reference sequence). Trimming took 3 bases from V and 1 from J, leaving 16 bases between them. The CDR3 spans 17 residues. CDR3 protein: CASSIDGNPASNQPQHF. Written as DNA, the CDR3 is TGTGCCAGTAGTATTGACGGGAACCCGGCCAGCAATCAGCCCCAGCATTTT.

The rearrangement joins TRBV5-4 to TRBJ1-2; D is uncertain. Germline values: CDR1 SGHNT, CDR2 YYREEE (reference sequence). The V and J ends lost 5 bases and 5 bases respectively, with 19 bases between them. This CDR3 is 15 amino acids long. CDR3 sequence: CASSRSGVDFYGYTF. The CDR3, as DNA: TGTGCCAGCAGTAGGTCCGGGGTCGACTTTTATGGCTACACCTTC.

The chain has TRBV2 and TRBJ2-7; D ambiguous. V lost 0 bases and J lost 2, with 11 bases in between. Looked up from germline, CDR1 is SNHLY and CDR2 is FYNNEI. This CDR3 comprises 15 residues. The CDR3 loop reads CASSEATDTTYEQYF. CDR3 coding DNA: TGTGCCAGCAGTGAAGCAACAGACACTACCTACGAGCAGTACTTC.

The chain uses TRBV5-4 and TRBJ1-3, with D perhaps TRBD1 (5 bases). The CDR3 is 19 amino acids. Germline V CDR1 and CDR2: SGHNT, YYREEE (reference sequence). V lost 0 bases to trimming and J lost 0 bases, with 19 bases between them. CDR3 residues: CASSLGPSGHLRSGNTIYF. The CDR3 DNA is TGTGCCAGCAGCTTGGGACCCTCCGGACACCTACGCTCTGGAAACACCATATATTTT.

The gene calls are TRBV21-1 and TRBJ2-3; the D segment call TRBD1 is taken from the table without a DNA check. TRBV21-1 is a pseudogene segment. The CDR3 contains 14 residues. The CDR3 DNA follows: TGTGCCAGCAGCCGCAGGGGGCGGGCAGATACGCAGTATTTT. Encoded protein: CASSRRGRADTQYF.

The chain joins TRBV3-1 (or the pseudogene TRBV3-2) to TRBJ2-7; 11 nucleotides line up with TRBD1. The CDR3 runs to 15 residues. Looked up from germline, CDR1 is LGHDT and CDR2 is YNNKEL (reference sequence). Losses at the gene ends were 4 bases for V and 2 bases for J; bases not matched to a gene: 4. CDR3 sequence (DNA): TGTGCCAGCAGCCCTGGACAGGGGGCCGCCTACGAGCAGTACTTC. Amino acids: CASSPGQGAAYEQYF.

This clone was seen at least ten times. This rearrangement joins TRBV15 to TRBJ1-6, with 8 bases fitting TRBD1. V shed 3 bases, J shed 6 bases, and the junction held 7 bases outside the gene matches. CDR1 and CDR2 from the germline V gene are LNHNV and YYDKDF (reference sequence). The CDR3 consists of 16 residues. The CDR3 protein is CATSSLQGVVNSPLHF. Here the CDR3 DNA reads TGTGCCACCAGCAGTCTACAGGGGGTTGTTAATTCACCCCTCCACTTT. Drawing the rest from reference TRBV15 and TRBJ1-6, the complete variable domain is DAMVIQNPRYQVTQFGKPVTLSCSQTLNHNVMYWYQQKSSQAPKLLFHYYDKDFNNEADTPDNFQSRRPNTSFCFLDIRSPGLGDTAMYLCATSSLQGVVNSPLHFGNGTRLTVT.

A few counts support this clone. J is TRBJ1-6 and V is TRBV5-1; 7 bases match TRBD1. J was trimmed by 6 bases and V by 0 bases; bases with no gene match: 6. From germline, CDR1 is SGHRS and CDR2 YFSETQ. The CDR3 is made up of 16 amino acids. The CDR3 coding sequence is TGCGCCAGCAGCTTGGACCGAACAGGGGTTAATTCACCCCTCCACTTT. It translates to CASSLDRTGVNSPLHF.

The V call is TRBV5-4, the J call TRBJ2-1; 9 nucleotides align to TRBD2. The CDR3 has 15 residues. V gave up 6 bases and J gave up 7 bases; unmatched junction bases: 11. Germline V lookup: CDR1 SGHNT, CDR2 YYREEE (reference sequence). In DNA form, the CDR3 reads TGTGCCAGCACCCCAGCGGGGGGCGAAGGGAATGAGCAGTTCTTC. It translates to CASTPAGGEGNEQFF. The full variable domain, completed using reference TRBV5-4 and TRBJ2-1, is ETGVTQSPTHLIKTRGQQVTLRCSSQSGHNTVSWYQQALGQGPQFIFQYYREEENGRGNFPPRFSGLQFPNYSSELNVNALELDDSALYLCASTPAGGEGNEQFFGPGTRLTVL.

This clone was seen only once. V gene TRBV29-1 combines with J gene TRBJ1-2, with 7 bases fitting TRBD1. Germline V CDR1 and CDR2: SQVTM, ANQGSEA. Trimming took 6 bases from V and 3 from J; bases not matched to a gene: 7. The CDR3 runs to 13 residues. The CDR3, as DNA: TGCAGCGTAGGCAGGGGGGCTGACTATGGCTACACCTTC. Protein product: CSVGRGADYGYTF.

The chain combines TRBV9 with TRBJ1-6, with D possibly matching TRBD1 (5 bases). Trimming shortened V by 5 bases and J by 10 bases, and 16 bases separated the two germline ends. This CDR3 spans 14 amino acids. Germline V gene sequence: CDR1 SGDLS, CDR2 YYNGEE. The chain's CDR3 is CASSSGLGESPLHF. The CDR3 nucleotides read TGTGCCAGCAGTTCTGGACTGGGGGAGTCACCCCTCCACTTT. Using reference TRBV9 and TRBJ1-6 for the parts outside the CDR3, the full variable domain is DSGVTQTPKHLITATGQRVTLRCSPRSGDLSVYWYQQSLDQGLQFLIQYYNGEERAKGNILERFSAQQFPDLHSELNLSSLELGDSALYFCASSSGLGESPLHFGNGTRLTVT.

The chain carries TRBV5-1 and TRBJ1-4; TRBD1 aligns across 7 bases. J was trimmed by 10 bases and V by 2 bases; bases with no gene match: 8. The germline CDR1 and CDR2 sequences are SGHRS and YFSETQ. The CDR3 contains 14 residues. CDR3 sequence (DNA): TGCGCCAGCAGCTTAGCAGGGGGGTTCACAAAACTGTTTTTT. This sequence encodes CASSLAGGFTKLFF. The full variable domain, rest sourced from reference TRBV5-1 and TRBJ1-4, is KAGVTQTPRYLIKTRGQQVTLSCSPISGHRSVSWYQQTPGQGLQFLFEYFSETQRNKGNFPGRFSGRQFSNSRSEMNVSTLELGDSALYLCASSLAGGFTKLFFGSGTQLSVL.

The chain employs TRBV27 and TRBJ2-5, with D perhaps TRBD2 (7 bases). CDR3 size: 19 residues. V was clipped by 4 bases and J by 5 bases, with 29 bases between them. Germline CDR1 reads MNHEY; CDR2 reads SMNVEV (reference sequence). CDR3: CASSSGFGQRGLRGETQYF. The CDR3 nucleotides read TGTGCCAGCAGTTCTGGCTTTGGCCAGCGGGGCTTGAGGGGGGAGACCCAGTACTTC.

The chain recombines TRBV11-2 with TRBJ2-3, with 11 bases aligning to TRBD2. The CDR3 consists of 15 residues. With 1 base clipped from V and 6 bases from J, the junction kept 3 bases outside the gene matches. CDR1 is SGHAT, CDR2 FQNNGV, per germline. The CDR3 here is CASSLASGGRDTQYF. The CDR3 DNA reads TGTGCCAGCAGCTTAGCTAGCGGGGGGAGGGATACGCAGTATTTT.

The chain uses TRBV30 and TRBJ2-7; TRBD1 might be the D (7 bases). Germline CDR1 GTSNPN, CDR2 SVGIG (reference sequence). V shed 2 bases and J shed 6 bases, with 23 bases lying between them. The CDR3 consists of 16 residues. This chain's CDR3 is CAWSRRGRDRGREQYF. The CDR3 region has the DNA TGTGCCTGGAGTCGGAGGGGGCGGGACAGAGGACGCGAGCAGTACTTC. The whole variable domain, filled in from reference TRBV30 and TRBJ2-7, reads SQTIHQWPATLVQPVGSPLSLECTVEGTSNPNLYWYRQAAGRGLQLLFYSVGIGQISSEVPQNLSASRPQDRQFILSSKKLLLSDSGFYLCAWSRRGRDRGREQYFGPGTRLTVT.

The DNA for the CDR3 is TGCACCATTCTAACCGGGTTAAACGAGCAGTACTTC. Translating gives CTILTGLNEQYF. The chain recombines TRBV29-1 with TRBJ2-7; D gene uncertain. This CDR3 comprises 12 residues. Looked up from germline, CDR1 is SQVTM and CDR2 is ANQGSEA.

V usage is TRBV28 and J usage is TRBJ2-3, with a weak D call TRBD1 (6 bases). This CDR3 comprises 14 residues. Germline-derived CDR1 and CDR2 are MDHEN and SYDVKM. Trimming took 3 bases from V and 3 from J, leaving 10 bases between them. Written as DNA, the CDR3 is TGTGCCAGCAGTTTCACGGACAGAACAGATACGCAGTATTTT. As protein: CASSFTDRTDTQYF.

This chain links TRBV5-1 with TRBJ1-2; D is possibly TRBD1 (5 bases). CDR3 length: 13 residues. Trimming stripped 4 bases from V and 6 bases from J, with 13 bases between. CDR1 is SGHRS, CDR2 YFSETQ, per germline. The CDR3 sequence is CASSLSGDDGYTF. CDR3 in DNA: TGCGCCAGCAGCCTTTCCGGGGACGATGGCTACACCTTC.